A selection of T cell receptor beta chains follows, all from one sample in a study of cytomegalovirus exposure and HLA in healthy donors. TCRdb's copy holds only in-frame clones and misses some; the assay was immunoSEQ multiplex PCR. The sample shows about 150,000 clones, around 68% of them seen only once. Specimen: PBMCs. Every receptor here comes from a man aged 25-45 years in good health and CMV-seronegative. Both conserved end residues are part of each CDR3. Fields, in order: D gene, J gene, V gene, clone size, CDR3 DNA, CDR3 protein. D genes are given only for firm matches. Size is omitted from some rows. Given values are once, few, many or a class for expanded clones.

TRBD1	TRBJ1-1	TRBV28	few	TGTGCCAGCAGTTTAACAGACAGGGCGAACACTGAAGCTTTCTTT	CASSLTDRANTEAFF
TRBD2	TRBJ2-5	TRBV5-6	.	TGTGCCAGCAGCTTTAGCGGGACACAAGAGACCCAGTACTTC	CASSFSGTQETQYF
TRBD1	TRBJ2-7	TRBV28	few	TGTGCCAGCAGGATGACAGGGGAATTCCCCGAGCAGTACTTC	CASRMTGEFPEQYF
.	TRBJ2-2	TRBV19	.	TGTGCCAGTAGACGTGACAGTAGCACCGGGGAGCTGTTTTTT	CASRRDSSTGELFF
TRBD1	TRBJ2-7	TRBV29-1	.	TGCAGCATTCTGACAGGGTTCGACGAGCAGTACTTC	CSILTGFDEQYF
.	TRBJ2-1	TRBV5-5	few	TGTGCCAGCAGCTTGGTCCCCAGTGATGAGCAGTTCTTC	CASSLVPSDEQFF
.	TRBJ2-3	TRBV18	.	TGTGCCAGCTCAGAGGTCCCGCCGCCAGATACGCAGTATTTT	CASSEVPPPDTQYF
.	TRBJ2-7	TRBV7-6	.	TGTGCCAGCAGCTCGGGACTCCAGGATCACGAGCAGTACTTC	CASSSGLQDHEQYF
.	TRBJ1-3	TRBV4-3	.	TGCGCCAGCAGCCAAGATGCGGCAGACTCTGGAAACACCATATATTTT	CASSQDAADSGNTIYF
TRBD2	TRBJ2-2	TRBV28	.	TGTGCCAGCGTGACTAGCGGGGTGTCAGTCGGGGAGCTGTTTTTT	CASVTSGVSVGELFF
TRBD1	TRBJ1-4	TRBV30	.	TGTGCCTGGAGTGTACGACAGGGGAGTGAAAAACTGTTTTTT	CAWSVRQGSEKLFF
TRBD2	TRBJ2-3	TRBV5-1	.	TGCGCCAGCAGCTTGCGAGCGAGCGGGGGCACAGATACGCAGTATTTT	CASSLRASGGTDTQYF
TRBD2	TRBJ2-1	TRBV6-6	few	TGTGCCAGCATCCCGATGACTAGCGGGGGGTACAATGAGCAGTTCTTC	CASIPMTSGGYNEQFF